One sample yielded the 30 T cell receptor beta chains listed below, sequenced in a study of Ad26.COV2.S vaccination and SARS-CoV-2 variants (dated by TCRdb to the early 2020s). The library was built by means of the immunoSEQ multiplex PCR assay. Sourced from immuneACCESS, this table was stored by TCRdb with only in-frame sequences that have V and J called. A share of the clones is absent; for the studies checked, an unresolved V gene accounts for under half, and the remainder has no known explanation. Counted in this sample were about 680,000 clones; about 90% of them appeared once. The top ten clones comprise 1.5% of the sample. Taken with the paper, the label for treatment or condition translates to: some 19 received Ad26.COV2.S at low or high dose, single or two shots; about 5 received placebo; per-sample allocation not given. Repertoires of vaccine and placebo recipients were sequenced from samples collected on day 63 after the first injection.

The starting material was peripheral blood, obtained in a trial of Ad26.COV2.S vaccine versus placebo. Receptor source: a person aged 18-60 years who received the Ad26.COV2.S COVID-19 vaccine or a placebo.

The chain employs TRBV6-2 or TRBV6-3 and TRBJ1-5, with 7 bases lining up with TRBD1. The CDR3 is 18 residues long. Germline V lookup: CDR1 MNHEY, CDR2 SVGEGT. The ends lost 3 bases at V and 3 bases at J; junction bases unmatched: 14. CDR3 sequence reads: CASSYKRTGWGHNQPQHF. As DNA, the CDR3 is TGTGCCAGCAGTTATAAGAGGACAGGATGGGGCCACAATCAGCCCCAGCATTTT.

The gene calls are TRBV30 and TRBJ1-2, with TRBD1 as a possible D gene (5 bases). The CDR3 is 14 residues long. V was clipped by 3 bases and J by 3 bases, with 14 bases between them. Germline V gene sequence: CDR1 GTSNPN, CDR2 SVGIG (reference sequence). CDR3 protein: CAWSPSGADYGYTF. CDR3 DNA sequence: TGTGCCTGGAGCCCAAGTGGGGCCGACTATGGCTACACCTTC.

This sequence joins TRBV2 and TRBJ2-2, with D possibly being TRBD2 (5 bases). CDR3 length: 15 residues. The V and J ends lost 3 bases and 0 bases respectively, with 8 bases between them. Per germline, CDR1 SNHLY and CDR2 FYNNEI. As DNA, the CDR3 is TGTGCCAGCAGTGAGTACGGGGCGAACACCGGGGAGCTGTTTTTT. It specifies CASSEYGANTGELFF.

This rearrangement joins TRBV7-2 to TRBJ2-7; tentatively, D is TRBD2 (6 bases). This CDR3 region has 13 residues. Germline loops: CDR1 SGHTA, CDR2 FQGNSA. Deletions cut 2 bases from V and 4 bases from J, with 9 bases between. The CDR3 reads CASSLSGSYEQYF. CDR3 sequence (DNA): TGTGCCAGCAGCTTATCCGGGAGTTACGAGCAGTACTTC.

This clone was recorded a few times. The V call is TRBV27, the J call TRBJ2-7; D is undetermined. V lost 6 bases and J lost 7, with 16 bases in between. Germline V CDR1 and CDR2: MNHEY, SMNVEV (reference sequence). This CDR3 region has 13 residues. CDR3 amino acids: CASSPRTALEQYF. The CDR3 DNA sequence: TGTGCCAGCAGCCCCCGAACGGCCCTGGAGCAGTACTTC.

The CDR3, as DNA: TGCAGCGTTGAAGACTGGGGGGCTTACGGGGATGAGCAGTTCTTC. The encoded protein is CSVEDWGAYGDEQFF. The rearrangement joins TRBV29-1 to TRBJ2-1; D tentatively fits TRBD1 or TRBD2 (6 bases each). The germline V gene has CDR1 SQVTM and CDR2 ANQGSEA. CDR3 length: 15 residues. Trimming removed 0 bases from V and 8 bases from J, with 17 bases in between.

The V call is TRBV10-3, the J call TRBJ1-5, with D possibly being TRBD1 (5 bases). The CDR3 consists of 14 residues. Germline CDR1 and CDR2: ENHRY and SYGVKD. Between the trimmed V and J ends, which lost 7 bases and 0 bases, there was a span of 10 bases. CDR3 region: CAIKAGPSNQPQHF. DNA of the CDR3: TGTGCCATCAAGGCAGGGCCTAGCAATCAGCCCCAGCATTTT.

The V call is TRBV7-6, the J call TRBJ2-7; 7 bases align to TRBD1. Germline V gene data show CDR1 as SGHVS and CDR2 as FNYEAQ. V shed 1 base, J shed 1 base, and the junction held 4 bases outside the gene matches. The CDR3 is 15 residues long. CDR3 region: CASSLGQGRSYEQYF. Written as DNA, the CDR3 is TGTGCCAGCAGCTTAGGACAGGGTAGGTCCTACGAGCAGTACTTC.

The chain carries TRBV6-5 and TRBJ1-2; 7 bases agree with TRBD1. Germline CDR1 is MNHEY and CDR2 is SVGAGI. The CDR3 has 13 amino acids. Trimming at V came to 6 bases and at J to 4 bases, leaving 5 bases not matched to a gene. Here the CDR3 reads CASRRTGLYGYTF. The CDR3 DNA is TGTGCCAGCAGACGGACAGGCCTCTATGGCTACACCTTC.

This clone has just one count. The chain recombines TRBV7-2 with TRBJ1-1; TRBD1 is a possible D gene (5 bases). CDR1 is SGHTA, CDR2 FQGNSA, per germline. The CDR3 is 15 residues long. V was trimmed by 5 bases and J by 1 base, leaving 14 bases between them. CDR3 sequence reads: CASSRKGTANTEAFF. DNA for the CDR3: TGTGCCAGCAGCCGCAAGGGGACGGCGAACACTGAAGCTTTCTTT.

CDR3 nucleotide sequence: TGTGCCATCAGTGAGAGGGGCGGACAGGGGGAAAGGGGACGAAGCACAGATACGCAGTATTTT. Protein: CAISERGGQGERGRSTDTQYF. The chain links TRBV10-3 to TRBJ2-3; TRBD1 aligns across 10 bases. V was clipped by 2 bases and J by 0 bases; unmatched bases: 17. CDR1 and CDR2 from the germline V gene are ENHRY and SYGVKD. CDR3 length: 21 amino acids.

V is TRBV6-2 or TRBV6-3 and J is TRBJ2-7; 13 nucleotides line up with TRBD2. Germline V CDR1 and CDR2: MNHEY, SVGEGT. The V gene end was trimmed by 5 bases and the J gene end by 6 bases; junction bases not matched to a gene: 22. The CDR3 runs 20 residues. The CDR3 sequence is CASSTLGLAGIPVGVVEQYF. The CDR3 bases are TGTGCCAGCAGTACCCTGGGACTAGCGGGGATTCCAGTTGGTGTAGTCGAGCAGTACTTC.

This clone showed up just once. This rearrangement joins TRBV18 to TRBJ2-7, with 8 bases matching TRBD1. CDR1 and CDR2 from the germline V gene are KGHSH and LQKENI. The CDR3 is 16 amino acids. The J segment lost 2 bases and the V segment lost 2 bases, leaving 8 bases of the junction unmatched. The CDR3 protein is CASSPTPGQVTYEQYF. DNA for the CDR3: TGTGCCAGCTCACCAACGCCGGGACAGGTGACCTACGAGCAGTACTTC.

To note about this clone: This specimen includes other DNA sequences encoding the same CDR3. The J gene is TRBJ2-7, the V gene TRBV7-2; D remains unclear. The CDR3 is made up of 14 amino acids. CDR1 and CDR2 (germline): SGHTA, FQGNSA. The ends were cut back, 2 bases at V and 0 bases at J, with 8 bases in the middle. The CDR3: CASSLSRASYEQYF. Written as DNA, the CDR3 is TGTGCCAGCAGCTTAAGCCGGGCCTCCTACGAGCAGTACTTC.

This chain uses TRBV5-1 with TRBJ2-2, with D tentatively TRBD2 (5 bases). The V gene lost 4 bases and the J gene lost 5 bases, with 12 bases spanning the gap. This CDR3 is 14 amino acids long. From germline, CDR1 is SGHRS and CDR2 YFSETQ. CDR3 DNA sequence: TGCGCCAGCAGCCCGAGCCCGGGGACCGGGGAGCTGTTTTTT. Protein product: CASSPSPGTGELFF. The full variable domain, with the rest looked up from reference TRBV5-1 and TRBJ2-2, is KAGVTQTPRYLIKTRGQQVTLSCSPISGHRSVSWYQQTPGQGLQFLFEYFSETQRNKGNFPGRFSGRQFSNSRSEMNVSTLELGDSALYLCASSPSPGTGELFFGEGSRLTVL.

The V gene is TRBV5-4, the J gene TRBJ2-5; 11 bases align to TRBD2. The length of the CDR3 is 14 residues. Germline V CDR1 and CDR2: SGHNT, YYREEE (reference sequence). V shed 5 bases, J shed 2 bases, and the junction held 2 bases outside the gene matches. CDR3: CASRPSGGQETQYF. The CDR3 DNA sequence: TGTGCCAGCAGGCCTAGCGGGGGGCAAGAGACCCAGTACTTC.

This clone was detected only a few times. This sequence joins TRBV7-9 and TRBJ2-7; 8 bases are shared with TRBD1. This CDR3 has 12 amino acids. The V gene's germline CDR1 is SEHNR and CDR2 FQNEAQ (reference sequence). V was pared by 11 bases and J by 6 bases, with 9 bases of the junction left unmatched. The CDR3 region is CAVRQGHSEQYF. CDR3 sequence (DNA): TGTGCCGTGAGACAGGGGCACTCCGAGCAGTACTTC.

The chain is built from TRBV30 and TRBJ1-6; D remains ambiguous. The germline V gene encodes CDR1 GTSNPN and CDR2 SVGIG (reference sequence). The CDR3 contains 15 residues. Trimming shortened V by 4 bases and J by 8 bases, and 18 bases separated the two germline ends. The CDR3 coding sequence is TGTGCCTGGATCCCTAGGGTAGGGCTGGATTCACCCCTCCACTTT. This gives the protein CAWIPRVGLDSPLHF.

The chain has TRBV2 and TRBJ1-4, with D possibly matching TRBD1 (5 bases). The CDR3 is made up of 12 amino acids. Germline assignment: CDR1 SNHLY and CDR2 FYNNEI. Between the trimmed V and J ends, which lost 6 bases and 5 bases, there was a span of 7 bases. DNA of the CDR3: TGTGCCAGCAGCCAGGGAAATGAAAAACTGTTTTTT. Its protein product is CASSQGNEKLFF.

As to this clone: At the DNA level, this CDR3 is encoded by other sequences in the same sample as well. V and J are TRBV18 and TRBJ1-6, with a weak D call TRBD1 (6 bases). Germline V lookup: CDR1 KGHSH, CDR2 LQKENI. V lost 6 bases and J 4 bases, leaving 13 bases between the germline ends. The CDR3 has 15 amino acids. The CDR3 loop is CASSPGQGYNSPLHF. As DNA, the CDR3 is TGTGCCAGCTCCCCGGGACAAGGTTATAATTCACCCCTCCACTTT. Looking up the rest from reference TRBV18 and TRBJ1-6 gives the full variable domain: NAGVMQNPRHLVRRRGQEARLRCSPMKGHSHVYWYRQLPEEGLKFMVYLQKENIIDESGMPKERFSAEFPKEGPSILRIQQVVRGDSAAYFCASSPGQGYNSPLHFGNGTRLTVT.

CDR3 region: CASRLAGGSHTDTQYF. Here the CDR3 DNA reads TGCGCCAGCAGGCTAGCGGGGGGCTCTCACACAGATACGCAGTATTTT. The chain joins TRBV10-2 to TRBJ2-3, with 11 bases lining up with TRBD2. After removal of 6 bases from V and 2 bases from J, the junction contained 7 bases not matched to a gene. The CDR3 totals 16 residues. Germline V gene lookup returns CDR1 WSHSY and CDR2 SAAADI.

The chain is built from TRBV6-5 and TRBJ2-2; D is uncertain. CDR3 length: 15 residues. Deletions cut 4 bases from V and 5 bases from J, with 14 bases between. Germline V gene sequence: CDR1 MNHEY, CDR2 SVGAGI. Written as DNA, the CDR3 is TGTGCCAGCAGTTCCAGGACCGGATCAACCGGGGAGCTGTTTTTT. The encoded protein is CASSSRTGSTGELFF.

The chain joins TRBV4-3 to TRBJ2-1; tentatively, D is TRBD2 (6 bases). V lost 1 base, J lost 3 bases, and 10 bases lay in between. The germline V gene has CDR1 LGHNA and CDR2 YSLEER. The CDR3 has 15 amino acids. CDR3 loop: CASSQVGAGYNEQFF. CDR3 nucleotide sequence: TGCGCCAGCAGCCAAGTCGGAGCGGGCTACAATGAGCAGTTCTTC.

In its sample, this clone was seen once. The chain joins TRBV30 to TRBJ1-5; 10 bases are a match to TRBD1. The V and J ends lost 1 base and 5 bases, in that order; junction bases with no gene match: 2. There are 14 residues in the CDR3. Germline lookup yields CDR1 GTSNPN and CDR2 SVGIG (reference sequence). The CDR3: CAWSGGTGDQPQHF. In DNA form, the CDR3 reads TGTGCCTGGAGTGGCGGGACAGGGGATCAGCCCCAGCATTTT.

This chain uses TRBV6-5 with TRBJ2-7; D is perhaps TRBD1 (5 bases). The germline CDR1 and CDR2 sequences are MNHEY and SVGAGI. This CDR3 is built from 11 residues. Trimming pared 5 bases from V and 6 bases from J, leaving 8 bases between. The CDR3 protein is CASSNQGEQYF. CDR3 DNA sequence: TGTGCCAGCAGTAACCAGGGCGAGCAGTACTTC.

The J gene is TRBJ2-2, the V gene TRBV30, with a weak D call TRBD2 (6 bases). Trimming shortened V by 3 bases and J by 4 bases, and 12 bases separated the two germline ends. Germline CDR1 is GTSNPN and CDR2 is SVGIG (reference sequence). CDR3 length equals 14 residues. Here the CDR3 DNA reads TGTGCCTGGAGACCGGGGGTGTTCACCGGGGAGCTGTTTTTT. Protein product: CAWRPGVFTGELFF.

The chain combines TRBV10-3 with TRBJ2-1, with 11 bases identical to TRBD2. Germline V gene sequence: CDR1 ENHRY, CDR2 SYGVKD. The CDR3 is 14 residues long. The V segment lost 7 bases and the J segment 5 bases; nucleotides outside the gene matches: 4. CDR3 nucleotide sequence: TGTGCCATCAAAAGGGGACTAGCGGACAATGAGCAGTTCTTC. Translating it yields CAIKRGLADNEQFF.

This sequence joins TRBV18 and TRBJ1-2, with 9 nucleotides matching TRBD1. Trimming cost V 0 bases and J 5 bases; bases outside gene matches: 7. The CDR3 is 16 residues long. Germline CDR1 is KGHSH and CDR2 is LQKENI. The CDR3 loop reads CASSPPGQGSFYGYTF. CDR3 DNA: TGTGCCAGCTCACCACCGGGACAGGGTTCCTTTTATGGCTACACCTTC.

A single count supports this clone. The CDR3 loop is CASSLGLFPYEQYF. The CDR3 bases are TGCGCCAGCAGCCTAGGACTATTTCCTTACGAGCAGTACTTC. V and J are TRBV5-1 and TRBJ2-7; perhaps TRBD2 as D (6 bases). Germline CDR1 is SGHRS and CDR2 is YFSETQ. Trimming pared 4 bases from V and 4 bases from J, leaving 15 bases between. This CDR3 is built from 14 residues.

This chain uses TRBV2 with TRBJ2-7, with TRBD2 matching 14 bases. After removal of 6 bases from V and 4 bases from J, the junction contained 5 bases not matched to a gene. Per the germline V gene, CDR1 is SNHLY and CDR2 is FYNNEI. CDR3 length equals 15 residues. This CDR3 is CASRGTSGSLYEQYF. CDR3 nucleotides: TGTGCCAGCAGGGGGACTAGCGGGAGTCTGTACGAGCAGTACTTC.